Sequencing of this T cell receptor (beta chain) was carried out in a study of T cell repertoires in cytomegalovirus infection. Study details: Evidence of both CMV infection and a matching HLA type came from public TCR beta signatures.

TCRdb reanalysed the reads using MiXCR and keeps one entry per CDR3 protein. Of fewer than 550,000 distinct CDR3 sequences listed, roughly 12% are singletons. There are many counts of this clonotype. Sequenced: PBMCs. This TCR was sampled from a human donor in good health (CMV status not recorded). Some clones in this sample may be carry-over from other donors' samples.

The CDR3 is CASSFVQRASSTDTQYF. For the CDR3, the DNA is TGTGCCAGCAGCTTCGTACAGAGAGCTTCTAGCACAGATACGCAGTATTTT. The chain is built from TRBV7-9 and TRBJ2-3; D not certain. Per germline, CDR1 SEHNR and CDR2 FQNEAQ (reference sequence). Trimming took 3 bases from V and 0 from J, leaving 16 bases between them. This CDR3 is built from 17 residues. Variable domain in full (rest from reference TRBV7-9 and TRBJ2-3): DTGVSQNPRHKITKRGQNVTFRCDPISEHNRLYWYRQTLGQGPEFLTYFQNEAQLEKSRLLSDRFSAERPKGSFSTLEIQRTEQGDSAMYLCASSFVQRASSTDTQYFGPGTRLTVL.